A selection of T cell receptor beta chains follows, all from one sample in a study of technical replicates of blood from several donors. Assay: immunoSEQ multiplex PCR; the TCRdb copy retains only in-frame clones and omits some. There are 95,000 or so clones in the sample; roughly 95% occur only once, and roughly 0.3% lies in the top ten. Sequenced input: T cells isolated from PBMCs. The receptors were gathered from a human donor in good health. Each CDR3 is given with its conserved first and last residue. Fields, in order: CDR3 protein, CDR3 DNA, J gene, D gene, clone size, V gene. D genes are given only for firm matches. The size field is filled for only some rows; it gives once, few, many or a size class.

CDR3 protein: CASSLISDTQYF
CDR3 DNA: TGTGCCAGCAGCTTGATCTCAGATACGCAGTATTTT
J gene: TRBJ2-3
D gene: -
clone size: -
V gene: TRBV5-6

CDR3 protein: CASSLSSGGHEAFF
CDR3 DNA: TGTGCCAGCAGCTTATCGTCAGGGGGCCATGAAGCTTTCTTT
J gene: TRBJ1-1
D gene: TRBD1
clone size: -
V gene: TRBV7-9

CDR3 protein: CASRNTGELFF
CDR3 DNA: TGTGCCAGCCGGAACACCGGGGAGCTGTTTTTT
J gene: TRBJ2-2
D gene: -
clone size: -
V gene: TRBV19

CDR3 protein: CASSLAGTGYTYF
CDR3 DNA: TGTGCCAGCAGCCTTGCCGGGACAGGGTATACGTACTTC
J gene: TRBJ2-7
D gene: TRBD1
clone size: -
V gene: TRBV6-5

CDR3 protein: CASSLDRGNTIYF
CDR3 DNA: TGTGCCAGCAGCTTGGACAGGGGAAACACCATATATTTT
J gene: TRBJ1-3
D gene: TRBD1
clone size: -
V gene: TRBV7-8

CDR3 protein: CASSLISQGRAEAFF
CDR3 DNA: TGTGCCAGCAGCTTAATTAGTCAGGGGAGGGCTGAAGCTTTCTTT
J gene: TRBJ1-1
D gene: -
clone size: once
V gene: TRBV5-6

CDR3 protein: CASLDSVYSNQPQHF
CDR3 DNA: TGTGCCAGCCTGGACAGCGTTTATAGCAATCAGCCCCAGCATTTT
J gene: TRBJ1-5
D gene: -
clone size: -
V gene: TRBV6-6

CDR3 protein: CASIEDRVVGELFF
CDR3 DNA: TGTGCCAGCATCGAGGACAGGGTGGTCGGGGAGCTGTTTTTT
J gene: TRBJ2-2
D gene: TRBD1
clone size: -
V gene: TRBV7-2

CDR3 protein: CASSLLAGGTDTQYF
CDR3 DNA: TGTGCCAGCAGCTTACTAGCGGGAGGCACAGATACGCAGTATTTT
J gene: TRBJ2-3
D gene: TRBD2
clone size: -
V gene: TRBV7-9

CDR3 protein: CARSGRDRERQPQHF
CDR3 DNA: TGTGCCAGAAGCGGGCGGGACAGGGAGCGGCAGCCCCAGCATTTT
J gene: TRBJ1-5
D gene: TRBD1
clone size: -
V gene: TRBV5-3

CDR3 protein: CASSAYEEGLNTEAFF
CDR3 DNA: TGTGCCAGTAGTGCCTATGAGGAGGGCCTGAACACTGAAGCTTTCTTT
J gene: TRBJ1-1
D gene: -
clone size: -
V gene: TRBV19

CDR3 protein: CASSRGGTDNEQFF
CDR3 DNA: TGTGCCAGTAGTAGGGGGGGTACCGACAATGAGCAGTTCTTC
J gene: TRBJ2-1
D gene: TRBD2
clone size: -
V gene: TRBV19

CDR3 protein: CAIRLAGAVNEQFF
CDR3 DNA: TGTGCCATAAGACTAGCGGGAGCAGTCAATGAGCAGTTCTTC
J gene: TRBJ2-1
D gene: TRBD2
clone size: -
V gene: TRBV10-3

CDR3 protein: CASSEGAGRF
CDR3 DNA: TGTGCCAGCAGTGAAGGGGCAGGGCGCTTC
J gene: TRBJ1-2
D gene: -
clone size: -
V gene: TRBV2

CDR3 protein: CASSLDAGRENTGELFF
CDR3 DNA: TGTGCCAGCAGCTTAGATGCCGGACGGGAGAACACCGGGGAGCTGTTTTTT
J gene: TRBJ2-2
D gene: -
clone size: -
V gene: TRBV11-3

CDR3 protein: CAISESRPLNEKLFF
CDR3 DNA: TGTGCCATCAGTGAGTCCAGGCCTCTTAATGAAAAACTGTTTTTT
J gene: TRBJ1-4
D gene: -
clone size: -
V gene: TRBV10-3

CDR3 protein: CASTAGYYEQYF
CDR3 DNA: TGTGCCAGTACTGCGGGATACTACGAGCAGTACTTC
J gene: TRBJ2-7
D gene: -
clone size: -
V gene: TRBV2

CDR3 protein: CAISKNPAGYNEQFF
CDR3 DNA: TGTGCCATCAGTAAGAACCCGGCGGGCTACAATGAGCAGTTCTTC
J gene: TRBJ2-1
D gene: -
clone size: -
V gene: TRBV10-3

CDR3 protein: CASSFAGGGRQPQHF
CDR3 DNA: TGTGCCAGCAGCTTTGCGGGGGGCGGGCGTCAGCCCCAGCATTTT
J gene: TRBJ1-5
D gene: -
clone size: -
V gene: TRBV7-2

CDR3 protein: CASSSGQGRYEQYF
CDR3 DNA: TGCGCCAGCAGCTCGGGACAGGGGAGGTACGAGCAGTACTTC
J gene: TRBJ2-7
D gene: TRBD1
clone size: -
V gene: TRBV5-1

CDR3 protein: CASSPQGINYGYTF
CDR3 DNA: TGTGCCAGTAGCCCACAGGGGATTAACTATGGCTACACCTTC
J gene: TRBJ1-2
D gene: TRBD1
clone size: -
V gene: TRBV19

CDR3 protein: CATSLASSYNEQFF
CDR3 DNA: TGTGCCACCAGTCTAGCGAGCTCCTACAATGAGCAGTTCTTC
J gene: TRBJ2-1
D gene: -
clone size: -
V gene: TRBV15

CDR3 protein: CAITRTSGSGEQYF
CDR3 DNA: TGTGCCATCACCCGGACTAGCGGGAGTGGCGAGCAGTACTTC
J gene: TRBJ2-7
D gene: TRBD2
clone size: -
V gene: TRBV10-3

CDR3 protein: CASSVGGTGYTGELFF
CDR3 DNA: TGTGCCAGCAGCGTAGGCGGGACGGGGTACACCGGGGAGCTGTTTTTT
J gene: TRBJ2-2
D gene: -
clone size: -
V gene: TRBV9

CDR3 protein: CASSLRGRTDEQFF
CDR3 DNA: TGTGCCAGCAGCTTAAGGGGGAGAACGGATGAGCAGTTCTTC
J gene: TRBJ2-1
D gene: -
clone size: -
V gene: TRBV5-4

CDR3 protein: CAISVGTHGYTF
CDR3 DNA: TGTGCCATCAGTGTGGGGACACATGGCTACACCTTC
J gene: TRBJ1-2
D gene: -
clone size: -
V gene: TRBV10-3

CDR3 protein: CASSFTLDYEQYF
CDR3 DNA: TGTGCCAGCAGTTTTACCTTAGACTACGAGCAGTACTTC
J gene: TRBJ2-7
D gene: -
clone size: -
V gene: TRBV27

CDR3 protein: CASSFLLGTSGEGYNEQFF
CDR3 DNA: TGTGCCAGCAGCTTTCTGTTAGGGACTAGCGGGGAGGGCTACAATGAGCAGTTCTTC
J gene: TRBJ2-1
D gene: TRBD2
clone size: -
V gene: TRBV5-6

CDR3 protein: CASSFAYEQYF
CDR3 DNA: TGTGCCAGCAGTTTCGCGTACGAGCAGTACTTC
J gene: TRBJ2-7
D gene: -
clone size: -
V gene: TRBV27

CDR3 protein: CAWSGETSGSSYNEQFF
CDR3 DNA: TGTGCCTGGAGCGGCGAGACTAGCGGGTCTTCCTACAATGAGCAGTTCTTC
J gene: TRBJ2-1
D gene: TRBD2
clone size: -
V gene: TRBV30

CDR3 protein: CASSDTGTTYTDTQYF
CDR3 DNA: TGTGCCAGTAGCGATACCGGGACTACTTACACAGATACGCAGTATTTT
J gene: TRBJ2-3
D gene: TRBD2
clone size: -
V gene: TRBV19

CDR3 protein: CASSPAYEQYF
CDR3 DNA: TGTGCCAGCAGCCCGGCCTACGAGCAGTACTTC
J gene: TRBJ2-7
D gene: -
clone size: -
V gene: TRBV13

CDR3 protein: CASSPRGSTTGELFF
CDR3 DNA: TGTGCCAGCTCCCCACGGGGGAGCACCACCGGGGAGCTGTTTTTT
J gene: TRBJ2-2
D gene: -
clone size: -
V gene: TRBV6-4